Each of the 12 T cell receptor beta chains below was sequenced from the same sample in a study of T-cell reconstitution after alpha-beta-depleted transplantation in children (dated by TCRdb to about 2016). The treatment or condition label for this specimen denotes: allogeneic hematopoietic cell transplantation with graft depleted of TCRalphabeta T cells and CD19 B cells. Receptor libraries were prepared by PCR. Reads for this sample came from an Illumina HiSeq 2500. TCR library preparation used molecular barcoding, with unique molecular identifiers applied to normalize quantification of the TCRbeta repertoire. TCRdb cleaned the public reads at Q25 with fastp, built clones with MiXCR and kept in-frame beta chains. Identical CDR3 proteins give one entry, which carries the most common genes and DNA. This sample is represented by 550,000 to 800,000 distinct CDR3 sequences; 13% of them were singletons. The ten largest account for 0.79% of the sample.

Material: PBMCs, obtained before TCRalphabeta/CD19-depleted stem cell transplant. These receptors all stem from a girl aged 2 to 9 with congenital amegakaryocytic thrombocytopenia, due to receive a stem cell transplant.

This clonotype showed up many times. The rearrangement links TRBV9 to TRBJ1-3; no clear D. The CDR3 covers 14 residues. Germline loops: CDR1 SGDLS, CDR2 YYNGEE. V was clipped by 0 bases and J by 3 bases, with 7 bases between them. The DNA of the CDR3 is TGTGCCAGCAGCGTAGGTGGGGATGGAAACACCATATATTTT. It translates to CASSVGGDGNTIYF.

This chain uses TRBV4-2 with TRBJ1-2, with a possible D match to TRBD1 (5 bases). Trimming removed 4 bases at V and 6 bases at J, with 18 bases between. The CDR3 sequence is 15 residues long. Germline V gene data show CDR1 as LGHNA and CDR2 as YNFKEQ. CDR3 DNA: TGTGCCAGCAGCCGACTAGGTCCCGACAGAAATGGCTACACCTTC. Amino acid sequence: CASSRLGPDRNGYTF.

This clonotype occurred many times. The chain has TRBV10-3 and TRBJ2-3; D possibly corresponds to TRBD2 (6 bases). V was trimmed by 6 bases and J by 5 bases, leaving 24 bases between them. The CDR3 has 17 residues. Germline CDR1 reads ENHRY; CDR2 reads SYGVKD. Here the CDR3 DNA reads TGTGCCATCAGACCCACGGGGACCTCGGGGGAGATAGATACGCAGTATTTT. It translates to CAIRPTGTSGEIDTQYF.

This clonotype has more than one count but fewer than ten. CDR3 sequence: CASSFSGDDQPQHF. As DNA, the CDR3 is TGTGCCAGCAGCTTCTCAGGGGATGATCAGCCCCAGCATTTT. V usage is TRBV7-9 and J usage is TRBJ1-5; TRBD1 is a possible D gene (6 bases). The CDR3 covers 14 residues. With 3 bases removed from V and 5 bases from J, the gap between germline ends came to 11 bases. Germline CDR1 SEHNR, CDR2 FQNEAQ (reference sequence).

This clonotype has only a few counts. The chain carries TRBV30 and TRBJ2-3; a weak D match, TRBD2 (6 bases). CDR1 and CDR2 (germline): GTSNPN, SVGIG (reference sequence). The CDR3 runs to 14 residues. V was clipped by 7 bases and J by 0 bases, with 14 bases between them. CDR3 coding DNA: TGTGCCTCGAAGACGGGAGTTAGCACAGATACGCAGTATTTT. Protein product: CASKTGVSTDTQYF.

This clonotype has a single count. This may be a read error: a much more frequent sequence differs by one nucleotide. This chain links TRBV2 with TRBJ2-2; D unresolved. Deletions cut 0 bases from V and 7 bases from J, with 0 bases between. The CDR3 extends over 11 amino acids. The germline gives CDR1 SNHLY, CDR2 FYNNEI. The CDR3 DNA reads TGTGCCAGCAGTGAAGCCGGGGAGCTGTTTTTT. This gives the protein CASSEAGELFF.

The table lists this clonotype with many counts. The chain uses TRBV25-1 and TRBJ1-5; unclear D gene. The V gene lost 2 bases and the J gene lost 5 bases, with 7 bases spanning the gap. The length of the CDR3 is 13 residues. Germline CDR1 MGHDK, CDR2 SYGVNS. CDR3 sequence reads: CASSEAGYQPQHF. The CDR3 nucleotides read TGTGCCAGCAGTGAAGCGGGATATCAGCCCCAGCATTTT.

In its sample, this clonotype was seen many times. V is TRBV6-4 and J is TRBJ2-1; a possible D gene is TRBD2 (5 bases). The CDR3 extends over 16 amino acids. Germline V gene lookup returns CDR1 MRHNA and CDR2 SNTAGT. V was pared by 0 bases and J by 3 bases, with 12 bases between. The CDR3: CASSDSYQRSYNEQFF. In DNA form, the CDR3 reads TGTGCCAGCAGTGACTCTTATCAGCGGAGCTACAATGAGCAGTTCTTC.

This clonotype was picked up a small number of times. J is TRBJ2-1 and V is TRBV11-2, with 12 bases aligning to TRBD2. The CDR3 has 19 residues. V shed 5 bases and J 7 bases; nucleotides not matched to a gene: 18. CDR1 and CDR2 from the germline V gene are SGHAT and FQNNGV. The CDR3 DNA reads TGTGCCAGCAGCCTCGGGGCACGACTAGCGGGAGAGGTGAGGAATGAGCAGTTCTTC. As protein: CASSLGARLAGEVRNEQFF.

This clonotype was found many times. The CDR3 protein is CASSPTPGTSGREFF. In DNA, the CDR3 is TGTGCCAGCAGTCCGACCCCCGGGACTAGCGGGAGGGAGTTCTTC. The chain uses TRBV12-3 or TRBV12-4 and TRBJ2-1; 16 bases line up with TRBD2. Trimming cost V 5 bases and J 14 bases; bases outside gene matches: 9. The CDR3 has 15 residues.

The sample holds many counts of this clonotype. The chain employs TRBV20-1 and TRBJ2-3; 10 positions match TRBD2. Germline trimming cut 7 bases from V and 10 bases from J; bases unmatched to any gene: 8. Per the germline V gene, CDR1 is DFQATT and CDR2 is SNEGSKA (reference sequence). CDR3 length: 12 amino acids. CDR3 region: CSGLAGAGSQYF. In DNA, the CDR3 is TGCAGTGGTCTAGCGGGAGCGGGATCGCAGTATTTT.

This chain connects TRBV7-6 to TRBJ1-1; no reliable D call. Germline V gene data show CDR1 as SGHVS and CDR2 as FNYEAQ. CDR3 size: 13 residues. The V gene lost 2 bases and the J gene lost 1 base, with 5 bases spanning the gap. CDR3 DNA: TGTGCCAGCAGCTTACTGTGGAACACTGAAGCTTTCTTT. Protein: CASSLLWNTEAFF. The whole variable domain, remainder taken from reference TRBV7-6 and TRBJ1-1, is GAGVSQSPRYKVTKRGQDVALRCDPISGHVSLYWYRQALGQGPEFLTYFNYEAQQDKSGLPNDRFSAERPEGSISTLTIQRTEQRDSAMYRCASSLLWNTEAFFGQGTRLTVV.